The 22 T cell receptor beta chains below all came from one sample that was sequenced in a study of cytotoxic CD8 clonotypes in ibrutinib-treated CLL. Measured with immunoSEQ multiplex PCR; TCRdb has only the in-frame clones, and not every one. The sample consists of approximately 57,000 clones, 56% of them appearing once. This material consisted of PBMCs, taken after 24 months of ibrutinib treatment. All receptors derive from a human donor with chronic lymphocytic leukemia.

This clone has more than one count but fewer than ten. The gene calls are TRBV4-1 and TRBJ2-3, with D hard to call. CDR3 length equals 13 residues. The V end lost 8 bases, the J end lost 5 bases, and 14 bases lay between the germline ends. Germline CDR1 reads MGHRA; CDR2 reads YSYEKL. CDR3 nucleotide sequence: TGCGCCAGCGAGGACGGAGTTGAAGATACGCAGTATTTT. This sequence encodes CASEDGVEDTQYF.

V is TRBV4-1 and J is TRBJ2-1; 7 nucleotides line up with TRBD1. Unmatched junction bases numbered 3, after V lost 0 bases and J lost 4 bases. This CDR3 comprises 15 residues. In germline, CDR1 is MGHRA, CDR2 YSYEKL. CDR3 DNA: TGCGCCAGCAGCCAAGACAGGGGGTCATACAATGAGCAGTTCTTC. Protein: CASSQDRGSYNEQFF.

In its sample, this clone was seen many times. Other DNA sequences of this sample code for an identical CDR3. The chain employs TRBV6-6 and TRBJ1-4, with 9 bases lining up with TRBD1. J gave up 10 bases and V 6 bases, and 9 bases lay outside the gene matches. Germline V lookup: CDR1 MNHNY, CDR2 SVGAGI (reference sequence). This CDR3 is built from 14 residues. CDR3: CASRLTGGLGKLFF. The CDR3 DNA is TGTGCCAGCAGATTGACAGGGGGTTTGGGAAAACTGTTTTTT.

This clone was counted only a few times. The CDR3 reads CASSLGGLPPSTDTQYF. The CDR3 nucleotides read TGCGCCAGCAGCTTGGGCGGTCTTCCCCCTAGCACAGATACGCAGTATTTT. V gene TRBV5-1 combines with J gene TRBJ2-3, with D uncertain. The ends were cut back, 0 bases at V and 0 bases at J, with 14 bases in the middle. This CDR3 is 17 amino acids long. From germline, CDR1 is SGHRS and CDR2 YFSETQ.

This clone has a handful of counts. CDR3 in amino acids: CASSDPAISGNTIYF. The CDR3 nucleotides read TGTGCCAGCAGTGATCCAGCCATCTCTGGAAACACCATATATTTT. The J gene is TRBJ1-3, the V gene TRBV6-1; D uncertain. The length of the CDR3 is 15 residues. Trimming pared 3 bases from V and 0 bases from J, leaving 9 bases between. Per germline, CDR1 MNHNS and CDR2 SASEGT.

The chain employs TRBV6-5 and TRBJ2-7; no clear D gene. Deletions cut 3 bases from V and 1 base from J, with 10 bases between. CDR3 length: 14 residues. The germline CDR1 and CDR2 sequences are MNHEY and SVGAGI. DNA of the CDR3: TGTGCCAGCAGTTATAGAGCGCTATCCTACGAGCAGTACTTC. Translation: CASSYRALSYEQYF.

This clone showed up just a few times. This chain uses TRBV28 with TRBJ2-1; D is ambiguous. This CDR3 is 11 amino acids long. Between the trimmed V and J ends, which lost 5 bases and 7 bases, there was a span of 6 bases. The germline CDR1 and CDR2 sequences are MDHEN and SYDVKM. CDR3 region: CASSVRNEQFF. The CDR3 bases are TGTGCCAGCAGTGTTAGGAATGAGCAGTTCTTC. The complete variable domain, with remaining parts taken from reference TRBV28 and TRBJ2-1, reads DVKVTQSSRYLVKRTGEKVFLECVQDMDHENMFWYRQDPGLGLRLIYFSYDVKMKEKGDIPEGYSVSREKKERFSLILESASTNQTSMYLCASSVRNEQFFGPGTRLTVL.

The V and J genes are TRBV10-1 and TRBJ2-2, with unresolved D. Trimming took 4 bases from V and 4 from J, leaving 7 bases between them. Germline assignment: CDR1 WNHNN and CDR2 SYGVQD (reference sequence). This CDR3 comprises 13 residues. The CDR3, as DNA: TGCGCCAGCAGTGGCGTTTCCACCGGGGAGCTGTTTTTT. Its translation is CASSGVSTGELFF.

In nucleotides, the CDR3 is TGTGCCAGCAGTCCCCCTAGCGGGAGATTAGTTCACGAGCAGTACTTC. Translating gives CASSPPSGRLVHEQYF. The V gene is TRBV28, the J gene TRBJ2-7; TRBD2 matches at 10 bases. Per the germline V gene, CDR1 is MDHEN and CDR2 is SYDVKM. The J segment lost 5 bases and the V segment lost 5 bases, leaving 12 bases of the junction unmatched. CDR3 length: 16 residues.

This clone is a singleton in its sample. The CDR3 region is CASSLREGGRDEQFF. CDR3 DNA: TGTGCCAGCAGCTTGCGTGAGGGGGGTAGGGATGAGCAGTTCTTC. J is TRBJ2-1 and V is TRBV11-2; perhaps D is TRBD1 or TRBD2 (6 bases each). V lost 3 bases to trimming and J lost 8 bases, with 17 bases between them. The germline gives CDR1 SGHAT, CDR2 FQNNGV. The CDR3 is 15 amino acids.

The J gene is TRBJ1-1, the V gene TRBV14; D is ambiguous. The CDR3 covers 10 residues. V dropped 1 base and J dropped 9 bases, with 3 bases sitting between them. The germline V gene has CDR1 SGHDN and CDR2 FVKESK. CDR3 in amino acids: CASSQVQAFF. The CDR3 DNA reads as TGTGCCAGCAGCCAAGTGCAAGCTTTCTTT.

This clone was seen only a few times. This sequence joins TRBV29-1 and TRBJ1-2, with D possibly being TRBD1 (5 bases). Germline V gene sequence: CDR1 SQVTM, CDR2 ANQGSEA. The CDR3 is 13 amino acids. Trimming took 0 bases from V and 5 from J, leaving 10 bases between them. The CDR3 DNA is TGCAGCGTTGAAGAAGACAGAAATTATGGCTACACCTTC. Translating gives CSVEEDRNYGYTF.

This clone was recorded a few times. The V and J genes are TRBV9 and TRBJ2-1; the D gene is possibly TRBD1 (7 bases). The CDR3 extends over 15 amino acids. Germline V gene sequence: CDR1 SGDLS, CDR2 YYNGEE. V gave up 2 bases and J gave up 3 bases, with 12 bases separating them. CDR3 protein: CASSVEGAVYNEQFF. DNA for the CDR3: TGTGCCAGCAGCGTGGAGGGGGCAGTCTACAATGAGCAGTTCTTC.

The V call is TRBV7-6, the J call TRBJ2-3; D might be TRBD1 (6 bases). The V end was cut by 8 bases, the J end by 2 bases, with 8 bases between. This CDR3 region has 12 residues. Per germline, CDR1 SGHVS and CDR2 FNYEAQ. CDR3 region: CASQGFTDTQYF. The CDR3 DNA sequence: TGTGCCAGCCAGGGGTTCACAGATACGCAGTATTTT.

The rearrangement uses TRBV2 and TRBJ2-4; 8 bases fit TRBD1. Germline V gives CDR1 SNHLY, CDR2 FYNNEI. The CDR3 runs to 14 residues. V shed 8 bases, J shed 10 bases, and the junction held 13 bases outside the gene matches. The CDR3 DNA is TGTGCCAGCCTCCCCGGGACAGGATACGGAATTCAGTACTTC. Amino acid sequence: CASLPGTGYGIQYF.

The rearrangement uses TRBV10-3 and TRBJ1-6; D is possibly TRBD1 (5 bases). Germline loops: CDR1 ENHRY, CDR2 SYGVKD. Trimming took 6 bases from V and 6 from J, leaving 15 bases between them. This CDR3 is built from 15 residues. CDR3 coding DNA: TGTGCCATCAGGGGACCGGGACCGATTAATTCACCCCTCCACTTT. It specifies CAIRGPGPINSPLHF.

CDR3 loop: CASSTNRGHGQPQHF. In DNA, the CDR3 is TGTGCCAGCAGCACGAACAGGGGGCATGGTCAGCCCCAGCATTTT. The chain has TRBV6-5 and TRBJ1-5; 9 bases match TRBD1. Trimming took 6 bases from V and 6 from J; bases not matched to a gene: 9. This CDR3 region has 15 residues. CDR1 and CDR2 from the germline V gene are MNHEY and SVGAGI.

V usage is TRBV6-1 and J usage is TRBJ1-2; D remains ambiguous. This CDR3 has 12 residues. V lost 6 bases and J 7 bases, leaving 12 bases between the germline ends. Per germline, CDR1 MNHNS and CDR2 SASEGT. The CDR3 reads CASSPTGFGYTF. In DNA, the CDR3 is TGTGCCAGCAGCCCAACGGGGTTTGGCTACACCTTC.

The chain uses TRBV6-5 and TRBJ1-4; 10 bases agree with TRBD1. The J segment lost 11 bases and the V segment lost 3 bases, leaving 6 bases of the junction unmatched. The germline V gene encodes CDR1 MNHEY and CDR2 SVGAGI. This CDR3 is 14 amino acids long. The CDR3, as DNA: TGTGCCAGCAGTTATAGGGGACAGGGGACGAAACTGTTTTTT. This translates into CASSYRGQGTKLFF.

The rearrangement links TRBV5-6 to TRBJ2-3; 9 bases line up with TRBD1. V lost 0 bases to trimming and J lost 6 bases; unmatched junction nucleotides: 5. Germline loops: CDR1 SGHDT, CDR2 YYEEEE. The CDR3 is made up of 15 amino acids. The CDR3 nucleotides are TGTGCCAGCAGCTTGGTTGGGACAGGGTCGGATACGCAGTATTTT. This translates into CASSLVGTGSDTQYF.

This clone is a singleton in its sample. The V gene is TRBV28, the J gene TRBJ2-2; TRBD1 aligns across 7 bases. The CDR3 loop spans 15 amino acids. CDR1 and CDR2 from the germline V gene are MDHEN and SYDVKM. With V trimmed by 3 bases and J by 3 bases, 4 bases remained unmatched. In nucleotides, the CDR3 is TGTGCCAGCAGTTTGCCAGGGGGACACACCGGGGAGCTGTTTTTT. Protein product: CASSLPGGHTGELFF.

The V call is TRBV5-1, the J call TRBJ2-2, with 8 bases identical to TRBD1. Germline values: CDR1 SGHRS, CDR2 YFSETQ. This CDR3 is 15 amino acids long. V was pared by 2 bases and J by 7 bases, with 7 bases of the junction left unmatched. The CDR3 is CASSLSGGPSGELFF. The DNA for the CDR3 is TGCGCCAGCAGCTTATCAGGGGGCCCCAGCGGGGAGCTGTTTTTT.